These 9 T cell receptor beta chains share one sample of origin, sequenced in a study of TIL therapy for anti-PD-1-resistant metastatic lung cancer (dated by TCRdb to the early 2020s). TCR beta CDR3 regions were amplified from genomic DNA by bias-controlled multiplex PCR with the immunoSEQ v3 hsTCRB kit. TCRdb took over this immuneACCESS table, retaining in-frame rearrangements with V and J assigned. Such tables are incomplete; in checked studies, under half of the missing clones stem from an unresolved V gene, and the remainder is unexplained. This sample has roughly 92,000 clones in its table, and about 71% of those were observed once. Roughly 11% of the sample is in the top ten clones. The sample's time point label is to be understood as: pre-treatment sample, taken before nivolumab and TIL therapy. The baseline tumor samples were excised metastases, mostly pleural nodules or supraclavicular lymph nodes, taken from the same resection that was used to grow TIL.

Here the sequenced sample was tumor tissue, taken at baseline. Every receptor here comes from a person aged 25-85 years with non-small cell lung cancer.

The chain couples TRBV28 to TRBJ1-6, with 9 bases identical to TRBD1. Germline V lookup: CDR1 MDHEN, CDR2 SYDVKM. The CDR3 is 15 amino acids. V lost 3 bases and J lost 6; bases outside the gene matches: 3. The CDR3 region is CASSLGQGSNSPLHF. The CDR3 nucleotides are TGTGCCAGCAGTTTGGGACAGGGAAGTAATTCACCCCTCCACTTT.

The chain links TRBV10-1 to TRBJ2-1; tentatively, D is TRBD1 (5 bases). CDR3 length equals 16 residues. V dropped 5 bases and J dropped 2 bases, with 16 bases sitting between them. The germline gives CDR1 WNHNN, CDR2 SYGVQD (reference sequence). The CDR3 DNA reads as TGCGCCAGCAGTCCCATCAAAGGGGCCACCTACAATGAGCAGTTCTTC. Amino acids: CASSPIKGATYNEQFF.

The rearrangement joins TRBV3-1 (or the pseudogene TRBV3-2) to TRBJ2-7; 10 bases map to TRBD2. The CDR3 is made up of 14 amino acids. The germline gives CDR1 LGHDT, CDR2 YNNKEL (reference sequence). With V trimmed by 1 base and J by 9 bases, 6 bases remained unmatched. CDR3 sequence (DNA): TGTGCCAGCAGCCAAGCACTAGCGGGACAAACGCAGTACTTC. This codes for CASSQALAGQTQYF.

The chain uses TRBV11-1 and TRBJ2-6; D is undetermined. The CDR3 runs 15 residues. Germline lookup yields CDR1 SGHAT and CDR2 FQDESV (reference sequence). The ends were cut back, 3 bases at V and 1 base at J, with 7 bases in the middle. The CDR3 coding sequence is TGTGCCAGCAGCTTCTGGAGATCTGGGGCCAACGTCCTGACTTTC. This gives the protein CASSFWRSGANVLTF.

This clone has just a few counts. The chain is built from TRBV28 and TRBJ1-5; no clear D gene. The V gene lost 1 base and the J gene lost 0 bases, with 4 bases spanning the gap. The V gene's germline CDR1 is MDHEN and CDR2 SYDVKM. CDR3 length: 14 amino acids. The CDR3 loop reads CASSLSLSNQPQHF. CDR3 nucleotides: TGTGCCAGCAGTTTATCTCTTAGCAATCAGCCCCAGCATTTT. The full variable domain, with the rest looked up from reference TRBV28 and TRBJ1-5, is DVKVTQSSRYLVKRTGEKVFLECVQDMDHENMFWYRQDPGLGLRLIYFSYDVKMKEKGDIPEGYSVSREKKERFSLILESASTNQTSMYLCASSLSLSNQPQHFGDGTRLSIL.

The chain has TRBV24-1 and TRBJ1-2; 8 bases fit TRBD1. Germline V gene data show CDR1 as KGHDR and CDR2 as SFDVKD. This CDR3 comprises 16 residues. V shed 4 bases, J shed 0 bases, and the junction held 6 bases outside the gene matches. The CDR3 here is CATSDPAGGPNYGYTF. The DNA for the CDR3 is TGTGCCACCAGTGACCCCGCAGGGGGCCCTAACTATGGCTACACCTTC.

Of note for this clone: An end of the junction differs from the germline gene, which may be a read error. The rearrangement joins TRBV5-4 to TRBJ2-1, with 9 bases that match TRBD2. Germline-derived CDR1 and CDR2 are SGHNT and YYREEE (reference sequence). This CDR3 is 14 amino acids long. The CDR3 here is CASNLRRGGNEQFF. CDR3 sequence (DNA): TGTGCCAGCAACTTGAGGCGGGGGGGCAATGAGCAGTTCTTC.

The CDR3 here is CASSLLLAGGDNEQFF. CDR3 DNA sequence: TGTGCCAGCAGTTTATTACTAGCGGGAGGCGACAATGAGCAGTTCTTC. The J gene is TRBJ2-1, the V gene TRBV28, with TRBD2 matching over 12 bases. V gave up 1 base and J gave up 5 bases; unmatched junction bases: 3. Germline V gene sequence: CDR1 MDHEN, CDR2 SYDVKM. The CDR3 covers 16 residues.

This chain links TRBV18 with TRBJ1-1; possibly TRBD1 for D (5 bases). The CDR3 has 15 amino acids. Trimming cost V 5 bases and J 0 bases, with 13 bases left between them. Germline V lookup: CDR1 KGHSH, CDR2 LQKENI. CDR3 amino acids: CASSSAREMNTEAFF. The CDR3 DNA sequence: TGTGCCAGCTCATCAGCCAGGGAGATGAACACTGAAGCTTTCTTT.